This T cell receptor beta chain was captured by sequencing in a study of shared clonotypes between healthy human individuals. The CDR3 sequence is 15 residues long. CDR1 is SGDLS and CDR2 is YYNGEE in the germline V gene. Trimming stripped 0 bases from V and 4 bases from J, with 10 bases between. CD8 cells regarded as naive lacked CD45RO, were positively chosen for CCR7, and omitted terminally differentiated effector memory CD45RA+ cells. As for this clone: What it recognizes is unknown.

The assay was immunoSEQ multiplex PCR, and TCRdb's table has in-frame clones only and misses some. The data show 1.5 million to 2.5 million clones, around 96% seen once. Whole-study results and caveats: Naive subsets generally had larger estimated richness than memory subsets.

The chain uses TRBV9 and TRBJ2-2; perhaps TRBD2 as D (5 bases). The sequence was collected from a man aged 18 to 35 in good health. Sequenced input: naive CD8+ T cells sorted from blood. The CDR3 DNA sequence: TGTGCCAGCAGCGTAGGTGGACTCAGCACCGGGGAGCTGTTTTTT. Its protein product is CASSVGGLSTGELFF.